These 26 T cell receptor beta chains share one sample of origin, sequenced in a study of OX40 agonist ivuxolimab in advanced cancers. Some clones are missing from TCRdb's copy, which holds only in-frame ones; the method was immunoSEQ multiplex PCR. The table shows 130,000 or so clones, with under 95% occurring only once. The source material was CD4+ or CD8+ T cells sorted from blood, sampled in a trial of the OX40 agonist ivuxolimab. The source of these receptors is an adult with an advanced solid tumor such as melanoma, head and neck, liver or kidney cancer.

The CDR3 is CASSLTGTSGRGEQFF. In DNA form, the CDR3 reads TGTGCCAGCAGCCTGACCGGGACTAGCGGGAGGGGTGAGCAGTTCTTC. The rearrangement uses TRBV7-2 and TRBJ2-1; 16 bases align to TRBD2. This CDR3 comprises 16 residues. Germline trimming cut 5 bases from V and 9 bases from J; bases unmatched to any gene: 7. Germline CDR1 and CDR2: SGHTA and FQGNSA.

The CDR3 region has the DNA TGTGCCAGCAGTCCACGAGGGGCGGGAGGTCCCTACGAGCAGTACTTC. It specifies CASSPRGAGGPYEQYF. The chain is built from TRBV7-2 and TRBJ2-7, with TRBD2 matching over 8 bases. V dropped 6 bases and J dropped 2; count of bases not matched to a gene: 12. This CDR3 has 16 residues. Germline CDR1 SGHTA, CDR2 FQGNSA.

The gene calls are TRBV11-3 and TRBJ2-7; possibly TRBD2 for D (5 bases). The germline gives CDR1 SGHNT, CDR2 YENEEA. V dropped 5 bases and J dropped 8 bases, with 16 bases sitting between them. The CDR3 covers 13 residues. The CDR3: CASSPAGGQQQYF. The CDR3, as DNA: TGTGCCAGCAGCCCGGCAGGCGGGCAACAGCAGTACTTC.

The chain combines TRBV9 with TRBJ2-1, with 10 bases aligning to TRBD2. This CDR3 region has 16 residues. V trimming: 1 base; J trimming: 7 bases; junction bases outside the gene matches: 8. Germline CDR1 reads SGDLS; CDR2 reads YYNGEE. This chain's CDR3 is CASSVFRAGGQNEQFF. As DNA, the CDR3 is TGTGCCAGCAGCGTATTTAGAGCGGGAGGGCAAAATGAGCAGTTCTTC.

This sequence joins TRBV4-3 and TRBJ1-4; D not resolved. CDR1 and CDR2 (germline): LGHNA, YSLEER. V gave up 1 base and J gave up 10 bases, with 13 bases separating them. CDR3 length equals 14 residues. CDR3 in amino acids: CASSQGSRVGKLFF. CDR3 bases: TGCGCCAGCAGCCAAGGGTCAAGGGTGGGAAAACTGTTTTTT.

This clone was seen once. V usage is TRBV5-8 and J usage is TRBJ1-4; D gene ambiguous. CDR3 length equals 16 residues. In germline, CDR1 is SGHTS, CDR2 YDEGEE. Trimming removed 4 bases from V and 0 bases from J, with 13 bases in between. The chain's CDR3 is CASSPRTAATNEKLFF. As DNA, the CDR3 is TGTGCCAGCAGCCCTCGGACTGCTGCAACTAATGAAAAACTGTTTTTT.

The gene calls are TRBV6-5 and TRBJ2-7, with no clear D. The CDR3 runs 14 residues. The germline gives CDR1 MNHEY, CDR2 SVGAGI. The germline V and J ends were trimmed by 6 bases and 5 bases, with 17 bases remaining between them. DNA for the CDR3: TGTGCCAGCAGGAGGAAAGGGCCCTGGGACGAGCAGTACTTC. This translates into CASRRKGPWDEQYF.

The chain is built from TRBV5-1 and TRBJ1-6; 9 bases agree with TRBD1. Germline V gene lookup returns CDR1 SGHRS and CDR2 YFSETQ. The CDR3 runs 16 residues. The junction had 9 bases not matched to a gene; V was cut back by 4 bases and J by 7 bases. The CDR3 spells CASSQGQGLRNSPLHF. The CDR3 DNA reads as TGCGCCAGCAGCCAAGGACAGGGGCTTAGAAATTCACCCCTCCACTTT.

The chain couples TRBV5-1 to TRBJ1-2; a possible D gene is TRBD1 (5 bases). Between the trimmed V and J ends, which lost 4 bases and 8 bases, there was a span of 15 bases. The CDR3 is 13 residues long. Germline CDR1 is SGHRS and CDR2 is YFSETQ. The CDR3 nucleotides are TGCGCCAGCAGCCCCCGGGACGCCTGGGGCTACACCTTC. Protein: CASSPRDAWGYTF.

The rearrangement links TRBV6-5 to TRBJ2-7, with D possibly being TRBD2 (5 bases). Per germline, CDR1 MNHEY and CDR2 SVGAGI. Between the trimmed V and J ends, which lost 5 bases and 4 bases, there was a span of 9 bases. The CDR3 loop spans 12 amino acids. CDR3 sequence: CASSQTRYEQYF. The CDR3 region has the DNA TGTGCCAGCAGTCAAACTAGGTACGAGCAGTACTTC.

The V and J genes are TRBV5-1 and TRBJ1-4; 7 bases are a match to TRBD1. CDR1 is SGHRS, CDR2 YFSETQ, per germline. V gave up 5 bases and J gave up 8 bases; unmatched junction bases: 3. This CDR3 region has 12 residues. The CDR3 region is CASRGTDEKLFF. CDR3 bases: TGCGCCAGCAGAGGGACAGACGAAAAACTGTTTTTT.

This chain joins TRBV6-5 and TRBJ1-5, with 9 positions matching TRBD1. The ends lost 4 bases at V and 6 bases at J; junction bases unmatched: 4. The germline gives CDR1 MNHEY, CDR2 SVGAGI. The CDR3 consists of 14 residues. The CDR3 sequence: CASSCNRGRQPQHF. In nucleotides, the CDR3 is TGTGCCAGCAGTTGCAACAGGGGGCGTCAGCCCCAGCATTTT.

For the CDR3, the DNA is TGTGCCAGCAGCGTCGTACTAGCGGGGGCCTACGAGCAGTACTTC. Amino acids: CASSVVLAGAYEQYF. The rearrangement links TRBV11-3 to TRBJ2-7; 11 positions agree with TRBD2. This CDR3 region has 15 residues. V lost 5 bases and J lost 2; bases outside the gene matches: 5. Germline lookup yields CDR1 SGHNT and CDR2 YENEEA. Full variable domain (rest looked up from reference TRBV11-3 and TRBJ2-7): EAGVVQSPRYKIIEKKQPVAFWCNPISGHNTLYWYLQNLGQGPELLIRYENEEAVDDSQLPKDRFSAERLKGVDSTLKIQPAELGDSAVYLCASSVVLAGAYEQYFGPGTRLTVT.

The V and J genes are TRBV28 and TRBJ1-5; weak D call: TRBD1 (5 bases). CDR1 and CDR2 (germline): MDHEN, SYDVKM. CDR3 length: 14 amino acids. The germline V and J ends were trimmed by 6 bases and 7 bases, with 16 bases remaining between them. This chain's CDR3 is CASSRQGSGQPQHF. The CDR3, as DNA: TGTGCCAGCAGCCGCCAGGGCTCAGGGCAGCCCCAGCATTTT.

The chain employs TRBV10-1 and TRBJ2-2; TRBD2 matches 7 bases. Germline CDR1 is WNHNN and CDR2 is SYGVQD (reference sequence). This CDR3 is 14 amino acids long. With V trimmed by 3 bases and J by 7 bases, 5 bases remained unmatched. In DNA form, the CDR3 reads TGCGCCAGCAGTGATCTAGCGGAAGGCGGGGAGCTGTTTTTT. Protein sequence: CASSDLAEGGELFF.

The V gene is TRBV10-1, the J gene TRBJ2-7, with 10 nucleotides matching TRBD2. This CDR3 is built from 16 residues. Germline V gene lookup returns CDR1 WNHNN and CDR2 SYGVQD (reference sequence). Trimming removed 8 bases from V and 0 bases from J; junction bases left unmatched: 10. The CDR3 nucleotides are TGCGCCAGCCCAGGGTATAGCGGGAGGAACTCCTACGAGCAGTACTTC. Amino acid sequence: CASPGYSGRNSYEQYF.

This clone appeared a few times. The chain is built from TRBV9 and TRBJ2-7; D is undetermined. Trimming shortened V by 0 bases and J by 2 bases, and 6 bases separated the two germline ends. Germline V CDR1 and CDR2: SGDLS, YYNGEE. This CDR3 is 13 amino acids long. The CDR3 DNA follows: TGTGCCAGCAGCGTAGAGTCCACCTACGAGCAGTACTTC. Its translation is CASSVESTYEQYF. Full variable domain (rest looked up from reference TRBV9 and TRBJ2-7): DSGVTQTPKHLITATGQRVTLRCSPRSGDLSVYWYQQSLDQGLQFLIQYYNGEERAKGNILERFSAQQFPDLHSELNLSSLELGDSALYFCASSVESTYEQYFGPGTRLTVT.

The chain recombines TRBV21-1 with TRBJ2-4; TRBD2, the table's D call, was not compared with the DNA. TRBV21-1 is tagged as a pseudogene. This CDR3 contains 17 residues. The CDR3 DNA is TGTGCCAGCAGCAGCTCCAGCGGGAGGGTAACCAAAAACATTCAGTACTTC. Translation: CASSSSSGRVTKNIQYF.

The rearrangement links TRBV4-3 to TRBJ2-5; 12 bases align to TRBD2. Germline CDR1 LGHNA, CDR2 YSLEER. V dropped 5 bases and J dropped 3; count of bases not matched to a gene: 4. This CDR3 has 15 residues. The CDR3 nucleotides read TGCGCCAGCAGCTCTGGACTAGCGGGGAAAGAGACCCAGTACTTC. Its protein product is CASSSGLAGKETQYF.

The V gene is TRBV19, the J gene TRBJ2-1, with D perhaps matching TRBD1 (5 bases). V lost 5 bases and J lost 3, with 17 bases in between. Germline values: CDR1 LNHDA, CDR2 SQIVND (reference sequence). The CDR3 covers 16 residues. The CDR3 nucleotides are TGTGCCAGTAGTGCGCCCAAGGGGAACATCTACAATGAGCAGTTCTTC. Translated, it gives CASSAPKGNIYNEQFF.

A word on this clone: Other nucleotide sequences from this sample produce the same CDR3. The CDR3 loop is CASSYSRGQPQHF. The CDR3 DNA reads as TGTGCCAGCAGTTACTCGCGGGGGCAGCCCCAGCATTTT. The V gene is TRBV6-5, the J gene TRBJ1-5; perhaps TRBD1 as D (5 bases). V lost 0 bases and J lost 7, with 7 bases in between. The CDR3 length is 13 residues. The germline V gene encodes CDR1 MNHEY and CDR2 SVGAGI.

J is TRBJ2-7 and V is TRBV21-1; TRBD1 is taken as the D call from the table, unchecked against the DNA. TRBV21-1 is deemed a pseudogene. This CDR3 region has 12 residues. The CDR3 sequence is CASSRTGYEQYF. The CDR3 nucleotides are TGTGCCAGCAGCCGGACAGGGTACGAGCAGTACTTC.

The rearrangement uses TRBV16 and TRBJ2-2; 7 nucleotides match TRBD1. The CDR3 has 14 amino acids. The ends lost 8 bases at V and 3 bases at J; junction bases unmatched: 6. Germline CDR1 reads KGHSY; CDR2 reads FQNENV. As DNA, the CDR3 is TGTGCCAGCGCGAGGGGGCAGGACACCGGGGAGCTGTTTTTT. Protein sequence: CASARGQDTGELFF.

V and J are TRBV18 and TRBJ1-1; D ambiguous. The CDR3 loop spans 13 amino acids. Germline CDR1 KGHSH, CDR2 LQKENI. With 8 bases removed from V and 4 bases from J, the gap between germline ends came to 14 bases. Here the CDR3 DNA reads TGTGCCAGCCTTTCCGGGCACGCCACTGAAGCTTTCTTT. Translated, it gives CASLSGHATEAFF.

Here the CDR3 reads CASRGQGSGTDTQYF. CDR3 bases: TGTGCCAGCAGGGGGCAGGGGTCGGGCACAGATACGCAGTATTTT. The chain couples TRBV28 to TRBJ2-3, with D possibly TRBD1 on 6 matching bases. Germline CDR1 reads MDHEN; CDR2 reads SYDVKM. V was shortened by 6 bases and J by 1 base, with 14 bases between the two germline ends. The CDR3 has 15 residues.

The chain joins TRBV4-1 to TRBJ2-3; 7 positions agree with TRBD2. V dropped 0 bases and J dropped 6; count of bases not matched to a gene: 9. The CDR3 runs to 16 residues. The V gene's germline CDR1 is MGHRA and CDR2 YSYEKL. The CDR3 loop is CASSQDPGRRGDTQYF. CDR3 DNA: TGCGCCAGCAGCCAAGATCCAGGGCGGCGGGGGGATACGCAGTATTTT.